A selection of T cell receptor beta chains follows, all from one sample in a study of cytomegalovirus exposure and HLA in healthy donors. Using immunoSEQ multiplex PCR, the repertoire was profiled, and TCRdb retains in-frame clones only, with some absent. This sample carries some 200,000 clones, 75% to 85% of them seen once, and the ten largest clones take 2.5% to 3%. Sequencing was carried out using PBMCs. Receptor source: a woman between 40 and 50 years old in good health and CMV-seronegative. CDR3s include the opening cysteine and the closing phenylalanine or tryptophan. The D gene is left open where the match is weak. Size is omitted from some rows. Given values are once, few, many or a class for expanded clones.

CDR3nt: TGTGCCAGCTCACCACGGGGACAGGGACTCCCCCACGAGCAGTACTTC
CDR3aa: CASSPRGQGLPHEQYF
d_gene: TRBD1
v_gene: TRBV18
j_gene: TRBJ2-7
abundance: NA

CDR3nt: TGTGCCAGCAGTCCCGGGGGGGGACAGGGGAAGGGCTACACCTTC
CDR3aa: CASSPGGGQGKGYTF
d_gene: TRBD1
v_gene: TRBV27
j_gene: TRBJ1-2
abundance: NA

CDR3nt: TGTGCCAGTAGTATAGTAGTTGGGGACAGGGTTCTTGAGCAGTTCTTC
CDR3aa: CASSIVVGDRVLEQFF
d_gene: TRBD1
v_gene: TRBV19
j_gene: TRBJ2-1
abundance: NA

CDR3nt: TGTGCCAGTAGTAGGGGCTATAGCAATCAGCCCCAGCATTTT
CDR3aa: CASSRGYSNQPQHF
d_gene: NA
v_gene: TRBV19
j_gene: TRBJ1-5
abundance: NA

CDR3nt: TGTGCCACCAGCGCGAGCGGGAGGGCCGTCTATGAGCAGTTCTTC
CDR3aa: CATSASGRAVYEQFF
d_gene: TRBD2
v_gene: TRBV15
j_gene: TRBJ2-1
abundance: NA

CDR3nt: TGTGCCATCAGGTCGACCGGGACAGGGTATTTTACGGCCCAGCATTTT
CDR3aa: CAIRSTGTGYFTAQHF
d_gene: TRBD1
v_gene: TRBV28
j_gene: TRBJ1-5
abundance: NA

CDR3nt: TGCGCCAGCAGCTCGGACTTGGCGGGCCTTTACAATGAGCAGTTCTTC
CDR3aa: CASSSDLAGLYNEQFF
d_gene: NA
v_gene: TRBV5-1
j_gene: TRBJ2-1
abundance: NA

CDR3nt: TGTGCCAGCAGTTTGGGCCCCTCTGGAGAGACCCAGTACTTC
CDR3aa: CASSLGPSGETQYF
d_gene: NA
v_gene: TRBV27
j_gene: TRBJ2-5
abundance: NA

CDR3nt: TGTGCCAGCAGTTCGTCCGGGACAGGGCCTCAGCCCCAGCATTTT
CDR3aa: CASSSSGTGPQPQHF
d_gene: TRBD1
v_gene: TRBV2
j_gene: TRBJ1-5
abundance: once

CDR3nt: TGTGCCACCGCCCCCGGGACAAAATCCTACAATGAGCAGTTCTTC
CDR3aa: CATAPGTKSYNEQFF
d_gene: NA
v_gene: TRBV15
j_gene: TRBJ2-1
abundance: NA

CDR3nt: TGTGCCAGCAGTTTAGTTGGCGGGGCGATCACAGATACGCAGTATTTT
CDR3aa: CASSLVGGAITDTQYF
d_gene: NA
v_gene: TRBV28
j_gene: TRBJ2-3
abundance: NA

CDR3nt: TGTGCCAGCAGCAAAGCACTAGAGAGTCCCCAGCATTTT
CDR3aa: CASSKALESPQHF
d_gene: NA
v_gene: TRBV21-1
j_gene: TRBJ1-5
abundance: NA

CDR3nt: TGTGCCAGCAGTTCCCTGGGGGGGGCGCGGGGCTACACCTTC
CDR3aa: CASSSLGGARGYTF
d_gene: NA
v_gene: TRBV6-1
j_gene: TRBJ1-2
abundance: NA

CDR3nt: TGCGCCAGCAGCCAGGGAGGGGGGTCTTACAATGAGCAGTTCTTC
CDR3aa: CASSQGGGSYNEQFF
d_gene: NA
v_gene: TRBV4-1
j_gene: TRBJ2-1
abundance: NA

CDR3nt: TGTGCCAACCCAGACTACACCGGGGAGCTGTTTTTT
CDR3aa: CANPDYTGELFF
d_gene: NA
v_gene: TRBV6-4
j_gene: TRBJ2-2
abundance: NA

CDR3nt: TGCGCCAGCAGGACAGGGGGCGCGAAAGGTGATGGCTACACCTTC
CDR3aa: CASRTGGAKGDGYTF
d_gene: TRBD1
v_gene: TRBV5-1
j_gene: TRBJ1-2
abundance: NA

CDR3nt: TGTGGCACAGCCCAACAGGGGAGCACCGGGGAGCTGTTTTTT
CDR3aa: CGTAQQGSTGELFF
d_gene: TRBD1
v_gene: TRBV18
j_gene: TRBJ2-2
abundance: NA

CDR3nt: TGTGCCAGCAGTGAACGCGTGAGCGGGAAGTCCTACAATGAGCAGTTCTTC
CDR3aa: CASSERVSGKSYNEQFF
d_gene: TRBD2
v_gene: TRBV25-1
j_gene: TRBJ2-1
abundance: NA

CDR3nt: TGTGCCAGCAGGGCCGCTAGCGGGTTTTACAATGAGCAGTTCTTC
CDR3aa: CASRAASGFYNEQFF
d_gene: TRBD2
v_gene: TRBV28
j_gene: TRBJ2-1
abundance: NA

CDR3nt: TGTGCTAGTGGTTTGATAGCGGGAGGGTACAATGAGCAGTTCTTC
CDR3aa: CASGLIAGGYNEQFF
d_gene: TRBD2
v_gene: TRBV12-5
j_gene: TRBJ2-1
abundance: NA

CDR3nt: TGTGCCAGCAGCGCACCGGGACAGGGGGCAACTGAAGCTTTCTTT
CDR3aa: CASSAPGQGATEAFF
d_gene: TRBD1
v_gene: TRBV7-9
j_gene: TRBJ1-1
abundance: NA

CDR3nt: TGTGCCAGCAGTGAACTAGCGGGAGGGTACAATGAGCAGTTCTTC
CDR3aa: CASSELAGGYNEQFF
d_gene: TRBD2
v_gene: TRBV6-1
j_gene: TRBJ2-1
abundance: NA

CDR3nt: TGTGCCAGCAGTGAGGTACAGGGAGATCGGTTTTTT
CDR3aa: CASSEVQGDRFF
d_gene: NA
v_gene: TRBV2
j_gene: TRBJ1-4
abundance: NA

CDR3nt: TGTGCCACCAGGGACAGGGAACCCTACGAGCAGTACTTC
CDR3aa: CATRDREPYEQYF
d_gene: TRBD1
v_gene: TRBV15
j_gene: TRBJ2-7
abundance: NA

CDR3nt: TGCGCCAGCAGCTTGGGAGAGAGAGGGGAGACCCAGTACTTC
CDR3aa: CASSLGERGETQYF
d_gene: NA
v_gene: TRBV5-1
j_gene: TRBJ2-5
abundance: NA

CDR3nt: TGTGCCAGCAGTGGGGCCGGGGAGACCCAGTACTTC
CDR3aa: CASSGAGETQYF
d_gene: NA
v_gene: TRBV6-6
j_gene: TRBJ2-5
abundance: NA

CDR3nt: TGTGCCAGCAGGACAGGACCGAACACCGGGGAGCTGTTTTTT
CDR3aa: CASRTGPNTGELFF
d_gene: NA
v_gene: TRBV6-1
j_gene: TRBJ2-2
abundance: NA

CDR3nt: TGTGCCAGCAGCCAATCCATGGGACATGCCTACGAGCAGTACTTC
CDR3aa: CASSQSMGHAYEQYF
d_gene: NA
v_gene: TRBV7-9
j_gene: TRBJ2-7
abundance: once

CDR3nt: TGTGCCAGCAGCTTGCACGGTGGTAACTCTGGAAACACCATATATTTT
CDR3aa: CASSLHGGNSGNTIYF
d_gene: NA
v_gene: TRBV5-4
j_gene: TRBJ1-3
abundance: few

CDR3nt: TGTGCCAGCAGTTTCCAATCAAGTCGGGACAGCCCCTACGAGCAGTACTTC
CDR3aa: CASSFQSSRDSPYEQYF
d_gene: TRBD1
v_gene: TRBV27
j_gene: TRBJ2-7
abundance: NA

CDR3nt: TGTGCCAGTAGTGTCAGCGGCCAACAAGAGACCCAGTACTTC
CDR3aa: CASSVSGQQETQYF
d_gene: NA
v_gene: TRBV19
j_gene: TRBJ2-5
abundance: NA

CDR3nt: TGCGCCAGCAGGGGGGTAGCGGGAGGCCTCTACAATGAGCAGTTCTTC
CDR3aa: CASRGVAGGLYNEQFF
d_gene: TRBD2
v_gene: TRBV10-2
j_gene: TRBJ2-1
abundance: NA

CDR3nt: TGTGCCTGGACGACTAGCGGGACTTATTCCCAGTACTTC
CDR3aa: CAWTTSGTYSQYF
d_gene: TRBD2
v_gene: TRBV30
j_gene: TRBJ2-7
abundance: NA

CDR3nt: TGCGCCAGCAGCCGACAGGGATCGGGAGTGGCCGGGGAGCTGTTTTTT
CDR3aa: CASSRQGSGVAGELFF
d_gene: NA
v_gene: TRBV5-1
j_gene: TRBJ2-2
abundance: NA

CDR3nt: TGTGCCAGCACCGAGGAGGGACTGACTCACAATGAGCAGTTCTTC
CDR3aa: CASTEEGLTHNEQFF
d_gene: NA
v_gene: TRBV13
j_gene: TRBJ2-1
abundance: NA

CDR3nt: TGCGCCAGCAGGCTATCCGGGGGGCACCGTAGTGAAGCTTTCTTT
CDR3aa: CASRLSGGHRSEAFF
d_gene: NA
v_gene: TRBV4-1
j_gene: TRBJ1-1
abundance: NA

CDR3nt: TGTGCCAGCAGTGGACAGTGGTTGGCTCAAACTAGCACAGATACGCAGTATTTT
CDR3aa: CASSGQWLAQTSTDTQYF
d_gene: NA
v_gene: TRBV25-1
j_gene: TRBJ2-3
abundance: few

CDR3nt: TGTGCCAGCAGCCAAATTACAGGGCGCTCTCCGGGTACTGAAGCTTGCTTT
CDR3aa: CASSQITGRSPGTEACF
d_gene: NA
v_gene: TRBV4-2
j_gene: TRBJ1-1
abundance: NA

CDR3nt: TGTGCCATGACCCAGGGAATCCTCTCCTACAATGAGCAGTTCTTC
CDR3aa: CAMTQGILSYNEQFF
d_gene: NA
v_gene: TRBV2
j_gene: TRBJ2-1
abundance: NA

CDR3nt: TGCGCCAGCAGTGGGACAGAGAACCCCGAAGCTTTCTTT
CDR3aa: CASSGTENPEAFF
d_gene: NA
v_gene: TRBV10-1
j_gene: TRBJ1-1
abundance: NA

CDR3nt: TGCAGCGTTGGCGGGGGGGTGAACACTGAAGCTTTCTTT
CDR3aa: CSVGGGVNTEAFF
d_gene: NA
v_gene: TRBV29-1
j_gene: TRBJ1-1
abundance: NA

CDR3nt: TGCGCCAGCAGCCAACGACTAGCGGGAGCCAGTTCTTTCCACGAGCAGTACTTC
CDR3aa: CASSQRLAGASSFHEQYF
d_gene: TRBD2
v_gene: TRBV5-1
j_gene: TRBJ2-7
abundance: NA

CDR3nt: TGTGCCTGGAGTATTAGGGGTACCAATCAGCCCCAGCATTTT
CDR3aa: CAWSIRGTNQPQHF
d_gene: NA
v_gene: TRBV30
j_gene: TRBJ1-5
abundance: NA

CDR3nt: TGTGCCAGCACCCCGGGGACAGCCACCGGGGAGCTGTTTTTT
CDR3aa: CASTPGTATGELFF
d_gene: TRBD1
v_gene: TRBV2
j_gene: TRBJ2-2
abundance: NA

CDR3nt: TGCGCCAGCAGCCAAAACGAGGGGGTTGTTAATGAAAAACTGTTTTTT
CDR3aa: CASSQNEGVVNEKLFF
d_gene: NA
v_gene: TRBV4-1
j_gene: TRBJ1-4
abundance: NA

CDR3nt: TGTGCCAGCAGTCCGGCGGGCATCTACAATGAGCAGTTCTTC
CDR3aa: CASSPAGIYNEQFF
d_gene: NA
v_gene: TRBV28
j_gene: TRBJ2-1
abundance: once

CDR3nt: TGTGCCAGCAGGAGGGGGCGAACTAATGAAAAACTGTTTTTT
CDR3aa: CASRRGRTNEKLFF
d_gene: TRBD1
v_gene: TRBV6-6
j_gene: TRBJ1-4
abundance: NA

CDR3nt: TGTGCCATCAGTGATAGTACCAGGGCCAATGAGCAGTTCTTC
CDR3aa: CAISDSTRANEQFF
d_gene: NA
v_gene: TRBV10-3
j_gene: TRBJ2-1
abundance: once

CDR3nt: TGTGCCAGCGGTCTCCAGGGGGCGCGGCAGCCCCAGCATTTT
CDR3aa: CASGLQGARQPQHF
d_gene: TRBD1
v_gene: TRBV19
j_gene: TRBJ1-5
abundance: NA

CDR3nt: TGTGCCAGCAGCTTGGCGGGCAGGGCGAACACTGAAGCTTTCTTT
CDR3aa: CASSLAGRANTEAFF
d_gene: NA
v_gene: TRBV5-6
j_gene: TRBJ1-1
abundance: NA

CDR3nt: TGTGCCAGCAGAGCTAGCAGAGGCACAGATACGCAGTATTTT
CDR3aa: CASRASRGTDTQYF
d_gene: NA
v_gene: TRBV2
j_gene: TRBJ2-3
abundance: NA

CDR3nt: TGTGCCAGCAGGGGGCTTGGAAATCAGCCCCAGCATTTT
CDR3aa: CASRGLGNQPQHF
d_gene: TRBD1
v_gene: TRBV19
j_gene: TRBJ1-5
abundance: NA

CDR3nt: TGTGCCAGCAGCCGAGGTGTAGGTACGCAGTATTTT
CDR3aa: CASSRGVGTQYF
d_gene: NA
v_gene: TRBV7-6
j_gene: TRBJ2-3
abundance: NA

CDR3nt: TGTGCCAGCAGCAACCTCGGGACAGGGAACCAAGAGACCCAGTACTTC
CDR3aa: CASSNLGTGNQETQYF
d_gene: TRBD1
v_gene: TRBV27
j_gene: TRBJ2-5
abundance: NA

CDR3nt: TGTGCCAGCAGTCCATACCCGACAGGAGTCTCCTACGAGCAGTACTTC
CDR3aa: CASSPYPTGVSYEQYF
d_gene: NA
v_gene: TRBV27
j_gene: TRBJ2-7
abundance: NA